Listed below are T cell receptor beta chains from one sample, sequenced in a study of T cell clonotyping in hematopoietic cell transplantation. Method: immunoSEQ multiplex PCR; TCRdb's copy keeps in-frame clones and lacks some. This table holds about 41,000 clones, 85% found once. The sample consisted of peripheral blood mononuclear cells, taken before stem cell transplant. The receptor set was obtained from a man aged 55 to 70 with acute myeloid leukemia. Some clones in this sample may be carry-over from other donors' samples. Both conserved end residues are part of each CDR3. Each record gives: V gene, clone size, J gene, D gene, CDR3 DNA, CDR3 protein. The D gene is left open where the match is weak. Size values are once, few and many counts, or a class for expanded clones, and some rows have none.

V gene: TRBV19; clone size: few; J gene: TRBJ1-1; D gene: NA; CDR3 DNA: TGTGCCTCCGGGAGGAGGACTGAAGCTTTCTTT; CDR3 protein: CASGRRTEAFF
V gene: TRBV2; clone size: NA; J gene: TRBJ1-5; D gene: NA; CDR3 DNA: TGTGCCAGCAGTGAACTTCGGTCAGGGAATAGCAATCAGCCCCAGCATTTT; CDR3 protein: CASSELRSGNSNQPQHF
V gene: TRBV6-1; clone size: NA; J gene: TRBJ1-6; D gene: NA; CDR3 DNA: TGTGCCAGCAGGGCCGGGCCTCGATTGGAAGGGACCCTCCACTTT; CDR3 protein: CASRAGPRLEGTLHF
V gene: TRBV2; clone size: few; J gene: TRBJ2-2; D gene: TRBD2; CDR3 DNA: TGTGCCAGCAGAGGAAGCGGGGATAGGATTTTT; CDR3 protein: CASRGSGDRIF
V gene: TRBV4-1; clone size: NA; J gene: TRBJ1-4; D gene: NA; CDR3 DNA: TGCGCCAGCAGCCCCCGTCCCCCGGGGGGCACTAATGAAAAACTGTTTTTT; CDR3 protein: CASSPRPPGGTNEKLFF
V gene: TRBV18; clone size: NA; J gene: TRBJ2-7; D gene: TRBD1; CDR3 DNA: TGTGCCAGCTCACCAAACCGGGACAGGGGAAACGAGCAGTACTTC; CDR3 protein: CASSPNRDRGNEQYF
V gene: TRBV11-2; clone size: NA; J gene: TRBJ1-6; D gene: NA; CDR3 DNA: TGTGCCAGCAGCTTAGGGGATTCACCCCTCCACTTT; CDR3 protein: CASSLGDSPLHF
V gene: TRBV18; clone size: NA; J gene: TRBJ1-2; D gene: TRBD1; CDR3 DNA: TGTGCCAGCTCACCACTGCAGGGGGACTATGGCTACACCTTC; CDR3 protein: CASSPLQGDYGYTF
V gene: TRBV14; clone size: NA; J gene: TRBJ1-2; D gene: NA; CDR3 DNA: TGTGCCAGCAGCCAAGCTCAGGAAGCCTATGGCTACACCTTC; CDR3 protein: CASSQAQEAYGYTF
V gene: TRBV9; clone size: NA; J gene: TRBJ2-3; D gene: TRBD1; CDR3 DNA: TGTGCCAGCAGCGTCGACAGGGTCCAGGGGACGCAGTATTTT; CDR3 protein: CASSVDRVQGTQYF
V gene: TRBV30; clone size: once; J gene: TRBJ1-3; D gene: NA; CDR3 DNA: TGTGCCTTCGACCGGAAGGACAGCTACTCTGGAAACACCATATATTTT; CDR3 protein: CAFDRKDSYSGNTIYF
V gene: TRBV6-6; clone size: NA; J gene: TRBJ2-2; D gene: TRBD2; CDR3 DNA: TGTGCCAGCAGTTACTCCACGGGGGGATTACCCGGGGAGCTGTTTTTT; CDR3 protein: CASSYSTGGLPGELFF